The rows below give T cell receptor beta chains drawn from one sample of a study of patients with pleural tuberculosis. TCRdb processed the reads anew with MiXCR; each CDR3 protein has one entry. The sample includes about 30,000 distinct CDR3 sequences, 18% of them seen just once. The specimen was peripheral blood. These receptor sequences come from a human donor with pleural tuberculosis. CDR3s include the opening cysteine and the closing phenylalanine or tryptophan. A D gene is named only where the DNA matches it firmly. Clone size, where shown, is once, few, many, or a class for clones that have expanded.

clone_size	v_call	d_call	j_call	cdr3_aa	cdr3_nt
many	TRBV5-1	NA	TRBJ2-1	CASSLVRPSYNEQFF	TGCGCCAGCAGTTTAGTTCGTCCCTCCTACAATGAGCAGTTCTTC
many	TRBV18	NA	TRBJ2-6	CASSPDLSGANVLTF	TGTGCCAGCTCCCCCGATTTGAGTGGGGCCAACGTCCTGACTTTC
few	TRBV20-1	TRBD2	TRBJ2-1	CSARDPSGRYNEQFF	TGCAGTGCTAGAGATCCTAGCGGGAGGTACAATGAGCAGTTCTTC
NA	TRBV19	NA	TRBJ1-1	CASSIRRGGHTEAFF	TGTGCCAGTAGTATCCGCCGAGGGGGGCACACTGAAGCTTTCTTT
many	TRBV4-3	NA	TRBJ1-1	CASSRNHVSNTEAFF	TGCGCCAGCAGCCGGAATCATGTTTCGAACACTGAAGCTTTCTTT
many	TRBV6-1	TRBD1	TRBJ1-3	CASRDTGGSGNTIYF	TGTGCCAGCAGGGATACAGGGGGCTCTGGAAACACCATATATTTT
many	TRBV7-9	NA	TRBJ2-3	CASSLDWGRTDTQYF	TGTGCCAGCAGCTTAGACTGGGGCCGCACAGATACGCAGTATTTT
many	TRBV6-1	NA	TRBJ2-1	CASSWDRDFTYNEQFF	TGTGCCAGCAGTTGGGACCGGGACTTCACCTACAATGAGCAGTTCTTC
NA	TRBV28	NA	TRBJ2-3	CASPPETSTDTQYF	TGTGCCAGCCCCCCCGAGACTAGCACAGATACGCAGTATTTT
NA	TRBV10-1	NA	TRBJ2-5	CASRYLVGETQYF	TGTGCCAGCCGTTATTTGGTTGGGGAGACCCAGTACTTC
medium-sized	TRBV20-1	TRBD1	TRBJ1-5	CSAQTGGQPQHF	TGCAGTGCTCAGACAGGGGGCCAGCCCCAGCATTTT
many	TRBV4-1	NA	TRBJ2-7	CASSQPRRGVTYEQYF	TGCGCCAGCAGCCAACCCCGGAGAGGGGTCACCTACGAGCAGTACTTC
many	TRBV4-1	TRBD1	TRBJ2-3	CASSQEWTGLPTDTQYF	TGCGCCAGCAGCCAAGAATGGACAGGGTTGCCCACAGATACGCAGTATTTT
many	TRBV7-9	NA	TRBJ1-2	CASSLEGVYGYTF	TGTGCCAGCAGCTTAGAGGGGGTCTATGGCTACACCTTC
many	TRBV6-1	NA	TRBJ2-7	CASSSAQGNSYEQYF	TGTGCCAGCAGCTCCGCACAGGGTAACTCCTACGAGCAGTACTTC
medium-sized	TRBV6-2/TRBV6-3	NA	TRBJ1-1	CASSYSSGNLNTEAFF	TGTGCCAGCAGTTACTCTTCCGGCAATTTGAACACTGAAGCTTTCTTT
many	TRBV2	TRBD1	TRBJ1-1	CASGGQVEAFF	TGTGCCAGTGGAGGACAGGTTGAAGCTTTCTTT
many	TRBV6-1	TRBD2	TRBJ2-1	CATLSLAGVNEQFF	TGTGCCACCCTCAGTCTAGCGGGAGTCAATGAGCAGTTCTTC
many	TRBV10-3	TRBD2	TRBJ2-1	CASQGLLGLAGAEQFF	TGTGCCAGCCAGGGTTTGTTGGGACTAGCGGGAGCTGAGCAGTTCTTC
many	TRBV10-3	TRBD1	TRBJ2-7	CAIRGTGGNEQYF	TGTGCCATCAGAGGGACAGGGGGCAACGAGCAGTACTTC
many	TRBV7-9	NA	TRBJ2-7	CASSLVVYEQYF	TGTGCCAGCAGCTTGGTAGTCTACGAGCAGTACTTC
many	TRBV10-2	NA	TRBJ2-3	CASSGTSDTQYF	TGCGCCAGCAGTGGGACCTCAGATACGCAGTATTTT
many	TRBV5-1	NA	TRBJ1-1	CASSLRPDRMNTEAFF	TGCGCCAGCAGCTTGAGGCCAGATCGCATGAACACTGAAGCTTTCTTT
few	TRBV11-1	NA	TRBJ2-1	CASSLRAGSYNEQFF	TGTGCCAGCAGCTTAAGGGCAGGGTCCTACAATGAGCAGTTCTTC
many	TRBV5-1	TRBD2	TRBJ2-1	CASSFASGGTQRNEQFF	TGCGCCAGCAGCTTTGCTAGCGGGGGGACCCAAAGGAATGAGCAGTTCTTC
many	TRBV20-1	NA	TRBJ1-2	CSARRGEAAPAYGYTF	TGCAGTGCTAGACGGGGGGAGGCGGCTCCAGCCTATGGCTACACCTTC
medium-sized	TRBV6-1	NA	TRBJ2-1	CANSGTDYNEQFF	TGTGCCAACAGCGGGACAGATTACAATGAGCAGTTCTTC
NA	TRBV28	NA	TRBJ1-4	CASRPGIREKLFF	TGTGCCAGCAGACCCGGTATTCGGGAAAAACTGTTTTTT
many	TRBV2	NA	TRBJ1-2	CASSEEYGIYGYTF	TGTGCCAGCAGTGAGGAGTATGGAATCTATGGCTACACCTTC
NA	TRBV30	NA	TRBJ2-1	CAWADNEQFF	TGTGCCTGGGCGGACAATGAGCAGTTCTTC
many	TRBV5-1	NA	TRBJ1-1	CASSLDREAFF	TGCGCCAGCAGCTTGGACAGAGAAGCTTTCTTT
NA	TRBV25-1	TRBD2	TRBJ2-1	CASSELAGAWFF	TGTGCCAGCAGTGAATTAGCGGGAGCGTGGTTCTTC
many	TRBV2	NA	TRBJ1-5	CASRGDSVRNQPQHF	TGTGCCAGCAGGGGTGACAGTGTGAGAAATCAGCCCCAGCATTTT
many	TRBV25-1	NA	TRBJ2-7	CASRIGAGKYF	TGTGCCAGCAGAATAGGCGCCGGGAAGTACTTC
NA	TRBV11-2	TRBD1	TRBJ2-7	CASSTGQLPYEQYF	TGTGCCAGCAGCACGGGACAGCTCCCCTACGAGCAGTACTTC
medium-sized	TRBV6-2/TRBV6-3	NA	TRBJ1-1	CASSYGGEAFF	TGTGCCAGCAGTTACGGTGGTGAAGCTTTCTTT
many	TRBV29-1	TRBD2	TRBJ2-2	CSVLTSGNTGELFF	TGCAGCGTTTTAACTAGCGGAAACACCGGGGAGCTGTTTTTT
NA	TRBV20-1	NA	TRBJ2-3	CSAGDLGLGADTQYF	TGCAGTGCTGGAGATCTAGGGCTTGGGGCAGATACGCAGTATTTT
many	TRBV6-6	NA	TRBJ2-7	CASSYSVTTYEQYF	TGTGCCAGCAGTTACTCCGTCACTACCTACGAGCAGTACTTC
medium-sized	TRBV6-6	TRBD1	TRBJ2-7	CASSYQTGQWYEQYF	TGTGCCAGCAGTTACCAAACGGGACAGTGGTACGAGCAGTACTTC
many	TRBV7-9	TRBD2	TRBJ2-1	CASSFGTSKGHEQFF	TGTGCCAGCAGCTTCGGGACTAGCAAGGGTCACGAGCAGTTCTTC
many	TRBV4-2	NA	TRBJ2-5	CASSQDYGGWEETQYF	TGTGCCAGCAGCCAAGATTACGGGGGCTGGGAAGAGACCCAGTACTTC
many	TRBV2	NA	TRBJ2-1	CASRRLSSYNEQFF	TGTGCCAGCAGAAGGCTCAGCTCCTACAATGAGCAGTTCTTC
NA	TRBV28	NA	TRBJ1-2	CANTSGWNYGYTF	TGTGCCAACACCTCTGGGTGGAACTATGGCTACACCTTC
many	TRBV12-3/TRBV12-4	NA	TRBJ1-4	CASSSLITRNEKLFF	TGTGCCAGCAGTTCCTTGATAACAAGGAATGAAAAACTGTTTTTT
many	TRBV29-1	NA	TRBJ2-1	CSVDPTYNEQFF	TGCAGCGTTGATCCCACCTACAATGAGCAGTTCTTC
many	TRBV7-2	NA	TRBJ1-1	CASSPFRTVTEAFF	TGTGCCAGCAGCCCCTTCAGGACAGTCACTGAAGCTTTCTTT
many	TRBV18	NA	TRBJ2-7	CASSPRSEPLFEQYF	TGTGCCAGCTCACCAAGATCGGAGCCTCTCTTCGAGCAGTACTTC
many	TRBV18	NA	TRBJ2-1	CASSPPQVFYNEQFF	TGTGCCAGCTCACCACCGCAGGTTTTCTACAATGAGCAGTTCTTC
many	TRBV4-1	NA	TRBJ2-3	CASSRREGEDTQYF	TGCGCCAGCAGCCGCCGGGAAGGGGAAGATACGCAGTATTTT
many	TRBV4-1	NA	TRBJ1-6	CASSQGPSPLHF	TGCGCCAGCAGCCAAGGCCCTTCACCCCTCCACTTT
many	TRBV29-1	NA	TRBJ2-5	CSGIPGGETQYF	TGCAGCGGAATCCCCGGGGGTGAGACCCAGTACTTC